The entry below gives a single T cell receptor beta chain sequence along with its context. Generated by immunoSEQ multiplex PCR, the TCRdb table keeps only in-frame clones and is missing some. The sample shows more than 300,000 clones, just over 85% of them seen only once. This sample stems from a study of cytomegalovirus exposure and HLA in healthy donors. There are 16 residues in the CDR3. V trimming: 3 bases; J trimming: 3 bases; junction bases outside the gene matches: 5. Germline V gives CDR1 LNHDA, CDR2 SQIVND (reference sequence). Material for sequencing was PBMCs. The rearrangement links TRBV19 to TRBJ2-2; 9 positions match TRBD2. This clonotype was sampled from a young woman in good health and CMV-seronegative. This CDR3 is CASSIALAGYTGELFF. The CDR3 region has the DNA TGTGCCAGTAGTATTGCCCTAGCGGGATACACCGGGGAGCTGTTTTTT.